A single sample gave rise to the 21 T cell receptor beta chains below, sequenced in a study of CD8 T cells in Susac syndrome. An amount of RNA that ranged from roughly 0.45 to 1 ug was reverse transcribed with random hexamers. Each CDR3 protein is one row after TCRdb ran MiXCR on the immunoSEQ multiplex PCR reads. The table lists some 150,000 distinct CDR3 sequences, around 95% of them singletons. The sample consisted of CD8+ T cells from PBMCs. The receptors originated from a human donor with multiple sclerosis.

V and J are TRBV5-1 and TRBJ1-2, with D possibly matching TRBD1 (5 bases). The length of the CDR3 is 11 residues. Germline V gives CDR1 SGHRS, CDR2 YFSETQ. V gave up 6 bases and J gave up 8 bases, with 11 bases separating them. This CDR3 reads CASIDRGGYTF. The CDR3, as DNA: TGCGCCAGCATTGATCGGGGCGGCTACACCTTC.

This clonotype was seen just once. V gene TRBV11-1 combines with J gene TRBJ2-7, with 8 bases aligning to TRBD2. Germline CDR1 reads SGHAT; CDR2 reads FQDESV (reference sequence). Trimming at V came to 5 bases and at J to 3 bases, leaving 6 bases not matched to a gene. CDR3 length: 14 residues. CDR3 in amino acids: CASSTGRASYEQYV. The CDR3 DNA is TGTGCCAGCAGCACCGGGAGGGCAAGCTACGAGCAGTACGTC.

V gene TRBV30 combines with J gene TRBJ2-7, with 7 bases matching TRBD1. Looked up from germline, CDR1 is GTSNPN and CDR2 is SVGIG (reference sequence). The CDR3 contains 12 residues. V lost 5 bases and J lost 3; bases outside the gene matches: 4. This CDR3 is CAWQRDSYEQYF. CDR3 sequence (DNA): TGTGCCTGGCAACGGGACAGCTACGAGCAGTACTTC. Supplemented by reference TRBV30 and TRBJ2-7, the full variable domain reads SQTIHQWPATLVQPVGSPLSLECTVEGTSNPNLYWYRQAAGRGLQLLFYSVGIGQISSEVPQNLSASRPQDRQFILSSKKLLLSDSGFYLCAWQRDSYEQYFGPGTRLTVT.

This sequence joins TRBV5-1 and TRBJ1-2, with D possibly matching TRBD1 (6 bases). Trimming took 4 bases from V and 2 from J, leaving 9 bases between them. The V gene's germline CDR1 is SGHRS and CDR2 YFSETQ. The CDR3 is 13 residues long. CDR3 loop: CASSRGVNYGYTF. As DNA, the CDR3 is TGCGCCAGCAGCAGGGGGGTGAACTATGGCTACACCTTC.

V usage is TRBV7-9 and J usage is TRBJ2-1; tentative D call: TRBD1 (6 bases). This CDR3 has 12 residues. The V gene lost 8 bases and the J gene lost 9 bases, with 14 bases spanning the gap. CDR1 and CDR2 (germline): SEHNR, FQNEAQ (reference sequence). Written as DNA, the CDR3 is TGTGCCAGCGAAAGAGGGACAACTGAGCAGTTCTTC. Translating gives CASERGTTEQFF.

The J gene is TRBJ1-5, the V gene TRBV12-3 or TRBV12-4; D is uncertain. Trimming shortened V by 3 bases and J by 3 bases, and 12 bases separated the two germline ends. The CDR3 extends over 15 amino acids. The CDR3 loop reads CASSFEGLYNQPQHF. In DNA form, the CDR3 reads TGTGCCAGCAGTTTCGAAGGGTTGTACAATCAGCCCCAGCATTTT.

This chain joins TRBV5-1 and TRBJ1-5; D is unclear. The germline gives CDR1 SGHRS, CDR2 YFSETQ. The V end was cut by 4 bases, the J end by 7 bases, with 12 bases between. The CDR3 is 13 residues long. This CDR3 reads CASSIGPGQPQHF. CDR3 nucleotide sequence: TGCGCCAGCAGCATAGGGCCGGGCCAGCCCCAGCATTTT.

This rearrangement joins TRBV12-3 or TRBV12-4 to TRBJ1-1; D is uncertain. V shed 7 bases and J shed 2 bases, with 5 bases lying between them. There are 11 residues in the CDR3. The CDR3 reads CASIYNTEAFF. As DNA, the CDR3 is TGTGCCAGCATCTACAACACTGAAGCTTTCTTT.

The sample holds one count of this clonotype. The chain recombines TRBV19 with TRBJ1-1; D not resolved. There are 13 residues in the CDR3. Germline V gene lookup returns CDR1 LNHDA and CDR2 SQIVND (reference sequence). V dropped 7 bases and J dropped 1 base, with 10 bases sitting between them. The DNA of the CDR3 is TGTGCCAGTACCTACGGACGGAACACTGAAGCTTTCTTT. It translates to CASTYGRNTEAFF.

This sequence joins TRBV27 and TRBJ2-6; D not certain. This CDR3 is 15 amino acids long. CDR1 MNHEY and CDR2 SMNVEV come from the germline V gene (reference sequence). V was trimmed by 2 bases and J by 0 bases, leaving 5 bases between them. This CDR3 reads CASSLVASGANVLTF. As DNA, the CDR3 is TGTGCCAGCAGTTTAGTGGCCTCTGGGGCCAACGTCCTGACTTTC.

The V and J genes are TRBV3-1 and TRBJ2-1; D perhaps matches TRBD1 (5 bases). CDR1 LGHDT and CDR2 YNNKEL come from the germline V gene (reference sequence). There are 14 residues in the CDR3. V lost 4 bases, J lost 3 bases, and 10 bases lay in between. CDR3 DNA sequence: TGTGCCAGCAGCCGGATCGACAGCTACAATGAGCAGTTCTTC. Protein product: CASSRIDSYNEQFF.

The CDR3 DNA is TGTGCCAGCAGCTTATCCGCTGGGGGCTACACCTTC. Protein product: CASSLSAGGYTF. The chain recombines TRBV7-8 with TRBJ1-2; D gene unclear. The CDR3 totals 12 residues. CDR1 is SGHVS and CDR2 is FQNEAQ in the germline V gene. The V end was cut by 2 bases, the J end by 8 bases, with 9 bases between.

This clonotype was found once. V and J are TRBV19 and TRBJ1-5, with 7 nucleotides matching TRBD1. The germline V gene encodes CDR1 LNHDA and CDR2 SQIVND (reference sequence). V trimming: 3 bases; J trimming: 1 base; junction bases outside the gene matches: 3. The CDR3 is 15 amino acids. The CDR3 DNA follows: TGTGCCAGTAGTATGACAGGGTACAGCAATCAGCCCCAGCATTTT. It specifies CASSMTGYSNQPQHF.

V usage is TRBV25-1 and J usage is TRBJ2-3, with 7 bases aligning to TRBD2. V shed 3 bases, J shed 2 bases, and the junction held 11 bases outside the gene matches. The CDR3 is made up of 17 amino acids. In germline, CDR1 is MGHDK, CDR2 SYGVNS. CDR3 amino acids: CASSEMYASGYTDTQYF. Here the CDR3 DNA reads TGTGCCAGCAGTGAGATGTACGCTAGCGGCTACACAGATACGCAGTATTTT.

CDR3 amino acids: CAWSPGQSFRAQHF. The CDR3 DNA reads TGTGCCTGGAGTCCGGGACAGTCTTTCAGGGCCCAGCATTTT. The chain joins TRBV30 to TRBJ1-5; TRBD1 matches 7 bases. The CDR3 totals 14 residues. Germline assignment: CDR1 GTSNPN and CDR2 SVGIG (reference sequence). The ends lost 2 bases at V and 11 bases at J; junction bases unmatched: 12.

The rearrangement links TRBV21-1 to TRBJ1-5; TRBD1 is the table's D call, not checked against the DNA. TRBV21-1 is listed as a pseudogene. The CDR3 totals 15 residues. CDR3 coding DNA: TGTGCCAGCAGACCCCGGGACATAAGCAATCAGCCCCAGCATTTT. Protein product: CASRPRDISNQPQHF.

The CDR3 sequence is CASSLVLVPVYGYTF. The DNA for the CDR3 is TGTGCCAGCAGCTTAGTGTTGGTGCCGGTTTATGGCTACACCTTC. The chain carries TRBV13 and TRBJ1-2; D gene ambiguous. CDR3 length equals 15 residues. CDR1 and CDR2 (germline): PRHDT, FYEKMQ (reference sequence). V lost 1 base, J lost 5 bases, and 14 bases lay in between.

The gene calls are TRBV15 and TRBJ2-3, with D tentatively TRBD2 (5 bases). This CDR3 has 14 residues. Germline CDR1 reads LNHNV; CDR2 reads YYDKDF (reference sequence). V was trimmed by 0 bases and J by 3 bases, leaving 7 bases between them. The DNA of the CDR3 is TGTGCCACCAGCAGAGATCGGGGAACAGATACGCAGTATTTT. This encodes CATSRDRGTDTQYF. The complete variable domain, with remaining parts taken from reference TRBV15 and TRBJ2-3, reads DAMVIQNPRYQVTQFGKPVTLSCSQTLNHNVMYWYQQKSSQAPKLLFHYYDKDFNNEADTPDNFQSRRPNTSFCFLDIRSPGLGDTAMYLCATSRDRGTDTQYFGPGTRLTVL.

Turning to this clonotype: A read error may account for a junction end that differs from germline. The chain combines TRBV13 with TRBJ2-1, with a tentative D call TRBD1 (6 bases). The CDR3 has 14 amino acids. CDR1 is PRHDT and CDR2 is FYEKMQ in the germline V gene (reference sequence). This CDR3 is CASSLGTGTSEQFF. CDR3 bases: TGTGCCAGCAGTTTAGGAACAGGGACGAGTGAGCAGTTCTTC.

This chain joins TRBV30 and TRBJ2-5; D is perhaps TRBD1 or TRBD2 (5 bases each). Germline assignment: CDR1 GTSNPN and CDR2 SVGIG (reference sequence). This CDR3 region has 11 residues. V was cut by 8 bases and J by 4 bases, with 11 bases left in between. The CDR3 here is CATTGGETQYF. DNA of the CDR3: TGTGCCACTACAGGAGGAGAGACCCAGTACTTC.

The V call is TRBV2, the J call TRBJ2-3; TRBD1 aligns across 7 bases. The CDR3 has 17 amino acids. Per germline, CDR1 SNHLY and CDR2 FYNNEI. Trimming took 4 bases from V and 0 from J; bases not matched to a gene: 10. The CDR3 bases are TGTGCCAGCAGTGCTTCGAGAACAGGGGCGAGCACAGATACGCAGTATTTT. It is translated as CASSASRTGASTDTQYF.